This T cell receptor beta chain comes out of a study of Graves' ophthalmopathy and Graves' hyperthyroidism. Study overall: Peripheral blood was gathered at the point of initial diagnosis, before any treatment started.

CDR1 and CDR2 from the germline V gene are MNHNS and SASEGT. This CDR3 comprises 15 residues. The V end was cut by 7 bases, the J end by 5 bases, with 17 bases between. Broader study findings: Prediction of ophthalmopathy progression reached 70.59% sensitivity and around 75% specificity.

This clonotype was observed a few times. Its antigen is as yet unknown. The study amplified TCR beta CDR3 regions using RNA transcripts. HTBI primers were employed in first-round RT-PCR, then a second-round multiplex PCR followed. MiXCR was run by TCRdb on the multiplex PCR reads, yielding one entry per CDR3 protein. The table includes hundreds of thousands of distinct CDR3 sequences, approximately 22% detected once. Among the exclusions were patients with other autoimmune diseases, uncontrolled infections, pregnancy or lactation. This sequence joins TRBV6-1 and TRBJ2-2; weak D call: TRBD1 (7 bases). The origin of this receptor is a woman aged 18-30 years with stable Graves' hyperthyroidism. Some clones in this sample may be carry-over from other donors' samples. Sequenced material: peripheral blood. CDR3 coding DNA: TGTGCCAGCATCTTCGGAGGGGGCGAAACCGGGGAGCTGTTTTTT. It yields the protein CASIFGGGETGELFF.